Sequencing of this T cell receptor beta chain was carried out in a study of tumor and adjacent non-tumor tissue in lung cancer. The study, taken as a whole, reports: TCR diversity was significantly greater in tumor than normal lung tissue.

This sample's RNA came from whole unsorted tissue. The CDR3 has 15 amino acids. Germline V gene data show CDR1 as MNHNS and CDR2 as SASEGT. V lost 3 bases, J lost 4 bases, and 16 bases lay in between. The table lists this clonotype with a few counts. Its antigen remains unidentified. TCRbeta libraries were built with three rounds of nested PCR, modified from ARM-PCR. TCRdb re-analysed the multiplex PCR reads in MiXCR, keeping a single row per CDR3 protein. The sample has approximately 150,000 distinct CDR3 sequences, approximately 70% seen once. Source material: lung tumor tissue. This chain links TRBV6-1 with TRBJ2-7, with D possibly being TRBD1 or TRBD2 (5 bases each). This receptor was identified in a man aged 55-75 years with small cell lung cancer. DNA for the CDR3: TGTGCCAGCAGTGACTATGCTCCGGGGCAGTACGAGCAGTACTTC. It translates to CASSDYAPGQYEQYF.